This paragraph covers one TCR beta chain sequence. This sample is part of a study of control samples from healthy donors and cancer patients. This CDR3 region has 17 residues. The ends lost 4 bases at V and 8 bases at J; junction bases unmatched: 9. Per germline, CDR1 SGHDN and CDR2 FVKESK. The assay was immunoSEQ multiplex PCR, and TCRdb's table has in-frame clones only and misses some. The sample carries approximately 110,000 clones, approximately 89% recorded once. The sequence came from a woman between 18 and 30 years old in good health. The source material was blood. The chain recombines TRBV14 with TRBJ2-1; 15 bases align to TRBD2. In DNA, the CDR3 is TGTGCCAGCAGCCGAAGGACTAGCGGGAGGGTCAGGGATGAGCAGTTCTTC. It translates to CASSRRTSGRVRDEQFF.